The TCR beta chain under discussion was sequenced for a study of blood T cell repertoires in COVID-19 (TCRdb year 2020). A note on the overall study: Samples from collaborators originated in the United States, Italy and Spain and spanned both the acute and convalescent phases of COVID-19. The prospective study material was composed of cDNA or gDNA derived from T cells, B-cell-depleted T cells, or PBMCs. Deeply sampled blood TCRbeta repertoires from subjects exposed to, actively infected with, or recovered from COVID-19 were included in the dataset. A freely available public database, intended as a resource for researchers studying the immune response to SARS-CoV-2, is where the repertoires were released. The samples were drawn from two sources: the first 160 participants of the ongoing ImmuneRACE study, and 1,000 to 1,500 subjects contributed by 6 global collaborators. The sample metadata nearly always contained a de-identified subject ID, COVID-19 status, age in years and sex. Where available, HLA class I and class II types were obtained from metadata supplied by the sample provider rather than from assay-based typing. Results the study describes overall, beyond this receptor: The quantity of clinical and demographic metadata differed by source and by participant and was supplied without curation.

The collaborating institutions used their own protocols to collect whole blood in K2EDTA tubes. For TCRbeta analysis, collaborators shipped samples as frozen whole blood, isolated PBMCs, or DNA extracted from either of those sample types. The CDR3, cysteine through phenylalanine, is 14 amino acids long. This entry keeps only the CDR3 DNA: 42 bases, framed from base 1. Trimming removed 6 bases from V and 5 bases from J; the gene matches leave 7 bases unexplained. CDR1 and CDR2, looked up from the germline V gene, are MDHEN and SYDVKM. The immunoSEQ Assay, a bias-controlled multiplex PCR, was used to amplify TCRbeta CDR3 regions from genomic DNA. The source study handled its data this way. Within the assay, amplification of reference gene primers was used to estimate how many nucleated cells each sample contained. To quantify the absolute abundance of each unique TCRbeta CDR3 rearrangement, sequence reads were collapsed and filtered. For each sample, productive Simpson clonality was calculated as the square root of Simpson's diversity index over productive rearrangements. In its TCRdb copy, this immuneACCESS table keeps in-frame sequences only and misses some clones. Where compared with another copy, unresolved V genes explain less than half of these, and the others have no known cause. V, J and clone size were drawn from that table, and D and trimming were deduced from the DNA. Counted in this sample were some 47,000 clones; approximately 92% of them appeared once. The ten largest clonotypes hold approximately 4.9% of the sample.

As regards this clone: It has no known antigen specificity. Per-base qualities were not stored, and no clone one base away is much larger.

Recombination connected TRBV28 to TRBJ1-5; the junction holds 7 bases that match TRBD1. Sequenced: peripheral blood. The sequence derives from a man in his fifties or sixties with active COVID-19. The CDR3 has the sequence CASRPRQGHQPQHF. The nucleotide sequence reads TGTGCCAGCAGACCCCGACAGGGACATCAGCCCCAGCATTTT.